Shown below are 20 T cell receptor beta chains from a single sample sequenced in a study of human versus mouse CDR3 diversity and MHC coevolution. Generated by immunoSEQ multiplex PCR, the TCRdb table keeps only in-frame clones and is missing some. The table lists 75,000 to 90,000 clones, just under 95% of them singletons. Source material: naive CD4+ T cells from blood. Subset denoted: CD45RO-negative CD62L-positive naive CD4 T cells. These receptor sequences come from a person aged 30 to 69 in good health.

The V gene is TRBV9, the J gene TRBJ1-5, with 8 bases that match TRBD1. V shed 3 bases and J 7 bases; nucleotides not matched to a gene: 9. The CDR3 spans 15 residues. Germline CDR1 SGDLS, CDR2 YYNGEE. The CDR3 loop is CASSGQGASGQPQHF. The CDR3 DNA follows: TGTGCCAGCAGCGGCCAGGGGGCGAGTGGGCAGCCCCAGCATTTT. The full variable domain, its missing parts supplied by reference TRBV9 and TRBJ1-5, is DSGVTQTPKHLITATGQRVTLRCSPRSGDLSVYWYQQSLDQGLQFLIQYYNGEERAKGNILERFSAQQFPDLHSELNLSSLELGDSALYFCASSGQGASGQPQHFGDGTRLSIL.

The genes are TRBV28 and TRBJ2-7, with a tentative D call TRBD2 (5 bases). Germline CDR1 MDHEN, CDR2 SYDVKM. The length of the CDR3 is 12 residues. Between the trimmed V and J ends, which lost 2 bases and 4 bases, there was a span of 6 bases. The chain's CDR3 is CASSLEGYEQYF. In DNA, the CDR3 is TGTGCCAGCAGTTTAGAGGGATACGAGCAGTACTTC.

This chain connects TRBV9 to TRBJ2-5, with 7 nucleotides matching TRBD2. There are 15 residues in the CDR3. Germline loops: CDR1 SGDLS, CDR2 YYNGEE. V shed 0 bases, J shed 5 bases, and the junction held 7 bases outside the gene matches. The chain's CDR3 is CASSVESSGGETQYF. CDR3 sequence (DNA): TGTGCCAGCAGCGTAGAATCTAGCGGCGGGGAGACCCAGTACTTC.

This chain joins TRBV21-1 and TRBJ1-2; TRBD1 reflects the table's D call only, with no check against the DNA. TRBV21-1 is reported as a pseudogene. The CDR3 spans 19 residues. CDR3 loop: CAREGSQAHGTGVPYGYTF. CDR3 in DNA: TGTGCCCGAGAGGGGTCCCAGGCCCATGGGACAGGGGTCCCTTATGGCTACACCTTC.

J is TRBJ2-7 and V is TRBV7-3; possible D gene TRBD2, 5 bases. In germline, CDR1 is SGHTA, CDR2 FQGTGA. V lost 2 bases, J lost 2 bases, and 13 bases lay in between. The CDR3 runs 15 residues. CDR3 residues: CASSLAGGGTYEQYF. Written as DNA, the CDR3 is TGTGCCAGCAGCTTAGCGGGCGGTGGGACCTACGAGCAGTACTTC.

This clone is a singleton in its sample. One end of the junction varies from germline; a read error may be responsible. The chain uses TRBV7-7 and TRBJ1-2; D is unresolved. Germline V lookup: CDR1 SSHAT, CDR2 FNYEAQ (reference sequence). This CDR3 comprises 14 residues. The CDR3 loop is CASTPYELVYGYTF. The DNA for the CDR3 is TGTGCTAGCACCCCCTATGAACTGGTTTATGGCTACACCTTC. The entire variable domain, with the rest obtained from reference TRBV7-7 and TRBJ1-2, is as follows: GAGVSQSPRYKVTKRGQDVTLRCDPISSHATLYWYQQALGQGPEFLTYFNYEAQPDKSGLPSDRFSAERPEGSISTLTIQRTEQRDSAMYRCASTPYELVYGYTFGSGTRLTVV.

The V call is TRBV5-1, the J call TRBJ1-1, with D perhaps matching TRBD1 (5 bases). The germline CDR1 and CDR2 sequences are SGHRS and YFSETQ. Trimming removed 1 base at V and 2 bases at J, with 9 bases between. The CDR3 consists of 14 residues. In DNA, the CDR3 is TGCGCCAGCAGCTTGTCACAGGCCAACACTGAAGCTTTCTTT. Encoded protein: CASSLSQANTEAFF.

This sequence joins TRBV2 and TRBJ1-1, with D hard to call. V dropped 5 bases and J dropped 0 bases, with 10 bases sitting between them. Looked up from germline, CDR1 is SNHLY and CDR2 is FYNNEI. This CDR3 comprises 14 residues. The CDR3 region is CASSSSDMNTEAFF. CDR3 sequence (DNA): TGTGCCAGCAGTTCAAGCGATATGAACACTGAAGCTTTCTTT. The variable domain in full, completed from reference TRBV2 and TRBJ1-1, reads EPEVTQTPSHQVTQMGQEVILRCVPISNHLYFYWYRQILGQKVEFLVSFYNNEISEKSEIFDDQFSVERPDGSNFTLKIRSTKLEDSAMYFCASSSSDMNTEAFFGQGTRLTVV.

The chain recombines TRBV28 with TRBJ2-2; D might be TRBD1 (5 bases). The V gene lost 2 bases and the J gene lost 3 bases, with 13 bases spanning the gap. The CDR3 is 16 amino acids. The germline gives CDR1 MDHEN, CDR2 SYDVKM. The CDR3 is CASSLPGRLDTGELFF. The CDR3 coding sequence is TGTGCCAGCAGTTTACCAGGGCGATTGGACACCGGGGAGCTGTTTTTT.

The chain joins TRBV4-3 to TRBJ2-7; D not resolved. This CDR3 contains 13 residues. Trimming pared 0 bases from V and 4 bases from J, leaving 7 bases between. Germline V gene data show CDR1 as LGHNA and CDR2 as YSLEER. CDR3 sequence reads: CASSQERGYEQYF. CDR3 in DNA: TGCGCCAGCAGCCAAGAAAGAGGATACGAGCAGTACTTC.

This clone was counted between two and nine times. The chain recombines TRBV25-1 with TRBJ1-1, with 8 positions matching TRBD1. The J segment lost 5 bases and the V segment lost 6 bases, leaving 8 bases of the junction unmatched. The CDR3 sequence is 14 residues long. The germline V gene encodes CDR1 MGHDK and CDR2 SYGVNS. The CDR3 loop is CASSRGQGFTEAFF. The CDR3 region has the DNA TGTGCCAGCAGCCGAGGACAGGGTTTTACTGAAGCTTTCTTT.

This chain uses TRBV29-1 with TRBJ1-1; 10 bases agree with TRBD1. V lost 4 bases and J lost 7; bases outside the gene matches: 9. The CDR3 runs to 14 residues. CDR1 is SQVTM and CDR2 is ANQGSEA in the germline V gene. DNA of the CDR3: TGCAGCGTTGGGGACTCCGGGACAGGGGTTGAAGCTTTCTTT. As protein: CSVGDSGTGVEAFF.

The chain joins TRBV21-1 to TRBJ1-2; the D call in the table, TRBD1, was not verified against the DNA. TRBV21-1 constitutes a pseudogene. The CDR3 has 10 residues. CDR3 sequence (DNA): TGTGCCAGTTACAGGGCTGGCTACACCTTC. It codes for CASYRAGYTF.

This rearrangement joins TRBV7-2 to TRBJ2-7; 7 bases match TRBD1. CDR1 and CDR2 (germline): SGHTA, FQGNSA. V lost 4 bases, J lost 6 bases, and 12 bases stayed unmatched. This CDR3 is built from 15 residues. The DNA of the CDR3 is TGTGCCAGCAGCTACTTGACCCGACAGGGTAGCGAGCAGTACTTC. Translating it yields CASSYLTRQGSEQYF.

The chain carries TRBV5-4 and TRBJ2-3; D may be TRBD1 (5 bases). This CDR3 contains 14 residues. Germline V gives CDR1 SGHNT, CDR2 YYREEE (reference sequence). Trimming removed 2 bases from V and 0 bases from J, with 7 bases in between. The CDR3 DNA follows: TGTGCCAGCAGCTTAGGACAAAGCACAGATACGCAGTATTTT. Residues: CASSLGQSTDTQYF.

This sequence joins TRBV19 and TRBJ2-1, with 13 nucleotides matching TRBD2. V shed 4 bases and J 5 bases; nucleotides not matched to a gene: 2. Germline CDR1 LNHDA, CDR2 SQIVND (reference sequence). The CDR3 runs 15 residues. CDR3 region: CASSTGLAGNNEQFF. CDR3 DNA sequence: TGTGCCAGTAGTACGGGACTAGCGGGAAACAATGAGCAGTTCTTC.

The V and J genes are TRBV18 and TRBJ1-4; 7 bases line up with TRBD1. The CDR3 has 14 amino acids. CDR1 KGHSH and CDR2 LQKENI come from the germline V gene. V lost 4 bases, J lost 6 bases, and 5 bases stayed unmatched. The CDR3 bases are TGTGCCAGCTCACAGGGGGCTGAGTATGAAAAACTGTTTTTT. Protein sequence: CASSQGAEYEKLFF. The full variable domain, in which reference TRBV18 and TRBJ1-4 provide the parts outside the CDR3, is NAGVMQNPRHLVRRRGQEARLRCSPMKGHSHVYWYRQLPEEGLKFMVYLQKENIIDESGMPKERFSAEFPKEGPSILRIQQVVRGDSAAYFCASSQGAEYEKLFFGSGTQLSVL.

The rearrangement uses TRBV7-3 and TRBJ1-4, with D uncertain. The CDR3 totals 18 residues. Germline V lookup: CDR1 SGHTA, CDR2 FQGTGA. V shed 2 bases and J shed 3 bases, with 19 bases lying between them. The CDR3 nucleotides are TGTGCCAGCAGCTTAGGAGTGGGAGGGCTTCTAGCTAATGAAAAACTGTTTTTT. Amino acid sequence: CASSLGVGGLLANEKLFF.

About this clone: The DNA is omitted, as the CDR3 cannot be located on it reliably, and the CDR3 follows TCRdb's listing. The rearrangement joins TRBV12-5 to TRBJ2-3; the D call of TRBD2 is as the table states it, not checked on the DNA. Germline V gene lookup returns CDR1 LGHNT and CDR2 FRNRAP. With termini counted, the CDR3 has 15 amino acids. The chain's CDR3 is CASGLGTGSTDTQYF.

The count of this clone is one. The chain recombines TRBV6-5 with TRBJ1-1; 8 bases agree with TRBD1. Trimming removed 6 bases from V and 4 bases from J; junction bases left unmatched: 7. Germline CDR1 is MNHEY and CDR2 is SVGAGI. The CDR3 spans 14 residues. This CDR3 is CASRRQGKGTEAFF. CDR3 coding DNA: TGTGCCAGCAGACGACAGGGGAAAGGCACTGAAGCTTTCTTT.